This T cell receptor (beta chain) was identified in a study of blood T cell repertoires in COVID-19. The germline V gene encodes CDR1 SGHKS and CDR2 YYEKEE (reference sequence). V shed 6 bases and J 3 bases; nucleotides not matched to a gene: 6. CDR3 size: 14 residues. Repertoires were generated with immunoSEQ multiplex PCR, while TCRdb's copy carries only in-frame clones and drops some. The sample includes approximately 210,000 clones, more than 75% of them seen just once. The origin of this receptor is a woman aged 50 to 60 with acute COVID-19. The chain links TRBV5-5 to TRBJ1-2; 9 nucleotides align to TRBD1. The sample taken for sequencing was PBMCs or T cells enriched from blood (not recorded which). CDR3 loop: CASTLTGGDYGYTF. DNA for the CDR3: TGTGCCAGCACCCTGACAGGGGGAGACTATGGCTACACCTTC.